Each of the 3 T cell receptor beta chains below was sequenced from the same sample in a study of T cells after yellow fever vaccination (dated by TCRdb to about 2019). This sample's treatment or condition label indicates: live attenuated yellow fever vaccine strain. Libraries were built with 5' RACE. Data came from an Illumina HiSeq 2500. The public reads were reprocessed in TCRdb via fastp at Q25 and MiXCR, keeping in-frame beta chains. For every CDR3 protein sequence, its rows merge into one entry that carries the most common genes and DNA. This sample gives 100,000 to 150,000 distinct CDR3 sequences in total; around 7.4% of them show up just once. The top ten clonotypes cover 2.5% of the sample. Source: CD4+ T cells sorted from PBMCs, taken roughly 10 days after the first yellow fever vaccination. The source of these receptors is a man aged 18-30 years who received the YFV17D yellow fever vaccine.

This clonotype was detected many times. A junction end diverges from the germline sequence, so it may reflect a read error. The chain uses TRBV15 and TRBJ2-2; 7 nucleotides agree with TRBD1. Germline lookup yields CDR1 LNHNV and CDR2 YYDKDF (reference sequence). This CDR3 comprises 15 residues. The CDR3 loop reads CATSRDRVRRGELFF. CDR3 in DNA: TGTGCCACCAGCCGAGACAGGGTGCGACGTGGGGAGCTGTTTTTT. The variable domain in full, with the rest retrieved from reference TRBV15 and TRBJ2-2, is DAMVIQNPRYQVTQFGKPVTLSCSQTLNHNVMYWYQQKSSQAPKLLFHYYDKDFNNEADTPDNFQSRRPNTSFCFLDIRSPGLGDTAMYLCATSRDRVRRGELFFGEGSRLTVL.

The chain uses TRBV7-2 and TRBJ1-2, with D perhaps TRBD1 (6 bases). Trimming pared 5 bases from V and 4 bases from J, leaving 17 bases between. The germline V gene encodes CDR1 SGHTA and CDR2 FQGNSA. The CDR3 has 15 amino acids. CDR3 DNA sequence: TGTGCCAGCAGCGCCTCAGGGGCTTTAGCCTATGGCTACACCTTC. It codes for CASSASGALAYGYTF.

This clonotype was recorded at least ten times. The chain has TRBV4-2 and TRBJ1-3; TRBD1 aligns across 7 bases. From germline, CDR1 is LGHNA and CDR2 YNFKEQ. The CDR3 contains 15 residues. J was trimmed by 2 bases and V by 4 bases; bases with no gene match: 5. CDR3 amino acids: CASSRLGQAGNTIYF. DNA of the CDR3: TGTGCCAGCAGCCGATTAGGACAGGCTGGAAACACCATATATTTT.